This T cell receptor (beta chain) was recorded in a study of blood T cell repertoires in COVID-19 (dated by TCRdb to the early 2020s). With regard to the full study: The collaborator samples originated in the United States, Italy and Spain and spanned the acute and convalescent phases of COVID-19. The prospective study material was composed of cDNA or gDNA derived from T cells, B-cell-depleted T cells, or PBMCs. Subjects who had been exposed to COVID-19, were actively infected with it, or had recovered from it provided the deeply sampled blood TCRbeta repertoires that made up the dataset. A freely available public database, intended as a resource for researchers studying the immune response to SARS-CoV-2, is where the repertoires were released. Samples were obtained from the ongoing ImmuneRACE study (first 160 participants) and from over 1,000 subjects provided by 6 global collaborators. A de-identified subject ID, COVID-19 status, age in years and sex were almost always included in the sample metadata. HLA class I and class II types, where available, came from metadata supplied by the sample provider rather than from assay-based typing. Points the paper makes about the study in general: The amount of clinical and demographic metadata varied by source and participant and was provided uncurated.

Comment on this clone: Its binding antigen is unknown. Base qualities are missing; no much larger clone stands one base away.

The immunoSEQ Assay, a bias-controlled multiplex PCR, was used to amplify TCRbeta CDR3 regions from genomic DNA. In the original analysis: The number of nucleated cells in each sample was estimated by amplification of reference gene primers within the assay. Sequence reads were collapsed and filtered to measure the absolute abundance of every unique TCRbeta CDR3 rearrangement. For each sample, productive Simpson clonality was calculated as the square root of Simpson's diversity index over productive rearrangements. Sourced from immuneACCESS, this table was stored by TCRdb with only in-frame sequences that have V and J called. A share of the clones is absent; for the studies checked, an unresolved V gene accounts for under half, and the remainder has no known explanation. That table gives V, J and clone size, and the DNA gave D and trimming. This sample comprises 200,000 or so clones, roughly 85% of them detected only once. The top ten constitute 10% to 13% of the sample.

Participants in the prospective study were enrolled through a virtual design, were aged roughly 18 to 100 years, and lived in about 25 United States geographic areas. Cohort assignment in the prospective study relied on participant-reported clinical history from a screening survey and a study questionnaire. Recovered participants in ImmuneRACE Cohort 3 were defined as having two consecutive negative NP/OP PCR tests, clearance from a healthcare professional, or resolution of symptoms. In the prospective study, whole blood, serum and a nasopharyngeal or oropharyngeal swab were collected from each participant by mobile phlebotomists. Additional blood draws and questionnaires over an approximately 2-month period could optionally be provided by prospective study participants. Blood samples from the prospective study were shipped frozen or at room temperature prior to DNA extraction. Based on the germline V gene (reference sequence), the CDR1 and CDR2 sequences are MNHEY and SMNVEV. Trimmed from V: 6 bases; trimmed from J: 2 bases; junction bases lacking a gene match: 12. Including the terminal cysteine and phenylalanine, the CDR3 comprises 16 residues. Only the CDR3 DNA is retained, 48 bases long and in frame from the first base.

The sequenced sample consisted of PBMCs or T cells enriched from blood (not recorded which). The clonotype was recovered from a man aged 30 to 39 who had recovered from COVID-19. The chain is assembled from TRBV27 and TRBJ2-7, and TRBD1 matches 8 of the central bases. This receptor carries the CDR3 CASRLSQGAPTYEQYF. The sequenced DNA: TGTGCCAGCAGGCTTAGTCAGGGGGCACCAACCTACGAGCAGTACTTC.